The rows below give T cell receptor beta chains drawn from one sample of a study of blood T cell repertoires in COVID-19. Produced via immunoSEQ multiplex PCR; TCRdb's table is partial and in-frame only. This sample has roughly 500,000 clones, with about 85% found just once. The sequencing sample was made of PBMCs or T cells enriched from blood (not recorded which). Receptors originate from a woman aged 55 to 70 who had recovered from COVID-19. The CDR3 runs from the conserved cysteine through the conserved F or W. Fields, in order: D gene, clone size, J gene, V gene, CDR3 DNA, CDR3 protein. D genes are given only for firm matches. Only part of the rows carry a size: once, few, many, or a class if the clone is expanded.

D: TRBD1
size: .
J: TRBJ1-1
V: TRBV5-1
DNA: TGCGCCAGCAGCTTGCGACAGGGAGGCACTGAAGCTTTCTTT
CDR3: CASSLRQGGTEAFF

D: TRBD2
size: .
J: TRBJ2-7
V: TRBV3-1/TRBV3-2
DNA: TGTGCCAGCAGCCAAAGTTTCGGGGGGGCCTACGAGCAGTACTTC
CDR3: CASSQSFGGAYEQYF

D: TRBD1
size: .
J: TRBJ1-1
V: TRBV5-1
DNA: TGCGCCAGCAGCCCCAGACAGGGGACGAACACTGAAGCTTTCTTT
CDR3: CASSPRQGTNTEAFF

D: .
size: .
J: TRBJ2-2
V: TRBV27
DNA: TGTGCCAGCAGTCTTGGACTTAACACCGGGGAGCTGTTTTTT
CDR3: CASSLGLNTGELFF

D: .
size: once
J: TRBJ2-3
V: TRBV3-1/TRBV3-2
DNA: TGTGCCAGCAGCCAAGCCAGGGGAAGGGCAGATACGCAGTATTTT
CDR3: CASSQARGRADTQYF

D: .
size: many
J: TRBJ2-6
V: TRBV30
DNA: TGTGCCTGGCAGGTTGCTGGGGCCAACGTCCTGACTTTC
CDR3: CAWQVAGANVLTF

D: .
size: .
J: TRBJ2-7
V: TRBV24-1
DNA: TGTGCCACCAGTGACCCGGGTCGATCCTACGAGCAGTACTTC
CDR3: CATSDPGRSYEQYF

D: TRBD1
size: .
J: TRBJ1-4
V: TRBV27
DNA: TGTGCCAGCTCTCGACAGGGTCTCCGTGAAAAACTGTTTTTT
CDR3: CASSRQGLREKLFF

D: .
size: .
J: TRBJ1-1
V: TRBV14
DNA: TGTGCCAGCAGCCGAGGGAGTTTGTACACTGAAGCTTTCTTT
CDR3: CASSRGSLYTEAFF

D: TRBD1
size: .
J: TRBJ1-2
V: TRBV2
DNA: TGTGCCAGACAGGGGGCGGGTAACTATGGCTACACCTTC
CDR3: CARQGAGNYGYTF

D: .
size: few
J: TRBJ2-1
V: TRBV27
DNA: TGTGCCAGCAGTCTTCAACGTACGAGCTCCTACAATGAGCAGTTCTTC
CDR3: CASSLQRTSSYNEQFF

D: TRBD1
size: .
J: TRBJ1-3
V: TRBV10-3
DNA: TGTGCCATCAGGGAGGGGACAGGTAGAAACACCATATATTTT
CDR3: CAIREGTGRNTIYF

D: TRBD1
size: .
J: TRBJ1-6
V: TRBV6-5
DNA: TGTGCCAGCAGTCGGGACAGGACGTTCGATTCACCCCTCCACTTT
CDR3: CASSRDRTFDSPLHF

D: TRBD1
size: .
J: TRBJ1-3
V: TRBV30
DNA: TGTGCCTGGGCAACAGGGGTTCTCGGAAACACCATATATTTT
CDR3: CAWATGVLGNTIYF

D: .
size: .
J: TRBJ1-6
V: TRBV7-2
DNA: TGTGCCAGCAGCTTAGCACAGGGTAGGTCACCCCTCCACTTT
CDR3: CASSLAQGRSPLHF

D: TRBD2
size: .
J: TRBJ2-3
V: TRBV5-5
DNA: TGTGCCAGCGGGAGGGCGGGGTTATTGGATACGCAGTATTTT
CDR3: CASGRAGLLDTQYF

D: .
size: .
J: TRBJ2-1
V: TRBV5-4
DNA: TGTGCCAGCAGCTCCTCAGGGGTTTTACTACACAATGAGCAGTTCTTC
CDR3: CASSSSGVLLHNEQFF

D: TRBD1
size: .
J: TRBJ1-4
V: TRBV4-2
DNA: TGTGCCAGCGGGGGGGACAGGGGGAATGAAAAACTGTTTTTT
CDR3: CASGGDRGNEKLFF